This paragraph covers one T cell receptor beta chain sequence. The antigen is not known. Healthy bone marrow donors made up the cohort. This CDR3 is built from 14 residues. Germline loops: CDR1 MNHEY, CDR2 SMNVEV (reference sequence). V dropped 3 bases and J dropped 1 base, with 9 bases sitting between them. This sample was taken from a study of cytomegalovirus exposure and HLA in healthy donors. The PCR employed 60 Vbeta primers together with 13 Jbeta primers. Repertoires were generated with immunoSEQ multiplex PCR, while TCRdb's copy carries only in-frame clones and drops some. This sample's table has 110,000 to 150,000 clones. Notes on the study in general: Later work found that TCR association rates differed between HLA loci; DRB1 had the most and HLA-C the fewest.

Sequenced material: PBMCs. This chain uses TRBV27 with TRBJ1-1; D uncertain. This sequence was found in a male donor in good health and CMV-seronegative. The CDR3 here is CASSLRAGNTEAFF. CDR3 nucleotide sequence: TGTGCCAGCAGTTTGCGGGCCGGGAACACTGAAGCTTTCTTT.